What follows are 2 T cell receptor beta chains derived from one specimen sequenced in a study of cytomegalovirus exposure and HLA in healthy donors. The PCR employed 60 Vbeta primers together with 13 Jbeta primers. Clones were sequenced by immunoSEQ multiplex PCR, and TCRdb holds only the in-frame ones, with some missing. The table records some 90,000 clones, around four fifths of them present only once. Sequenced sample: PBMCs. All receptors derive from a boy aged 10-17 years in good health and CMV-seronegative.

The rearrangement links TRBV30 to TRBJ1-6, with 8 bases fitting TRBD1. Germline trimming cut 1 base from V and 0 bases from J; bases unmatched to any gene: 11. This CDR3 has 19 amino acids. CDR1 is GTSNPN and CDR2 is SVGIG in the germline V gene (reference sequence). CDR3 region: CAWSAHGRGRGSYNSPLHF. CDR3 DNA sequence: TGTGCCTGGAGTGCCCACGGCAGGGGGCGAGGCTCCTATAATTCACCCCTCCACTTT. Full variable domain (outside the CDR3, taken from reference TRBV30 and TRBJ1-6): SQTIHQWPATLVQPVGSPLSLECTVEGTSNPNLYWYRQAAGRGLQLLFYSVGIGQISSEVPQNLSASRPQDRQFILSSKKLLLSDSGFYLCAWSAHGRGRGSYNSPLHFGNGTRLTVT.

Worth noting for this clone: Germline is not matched at one junction end, which may reflect a read error. The gene calls are TRBV2 and TRBJ2-3; TRBD2 aligns across 14 bases. Germline V gene sequence: CDR1 SNHLY, CDR2 FYNNEI. CDR3 length equals 17 residues. The CDR3, as DNA: TGTGCCAGCCCCGGACTAGCGGGAGGTCTCCTCACAAATACGCAGTATTTT. It codes for CASPGLAGGLLTNTQYF. The full variable domain, its missing parts supplied by reference TRBV2 and TRBJ2-3, is EPEVTQTPSHQVTQMGQEVILRCVPISNHLYFYWYRQILGQKVEFLVSFYNNEISEKSEIFDDQFSVERPDGSNFTLKIRSTKLEDSAMYFCASPGLAGGLLTNTQYFGPGTRLTVL.